A single sample is the source of the 30 T cell receptor beta chains below, sequenced in a study of blood T cell repertoires in COVID-19. Here immunoSEQ multiplex PCR was the method, and the copy in TCRdb shows in-frame clones only, minus some. Of around 240,000 clones listed, approximately 85% are singletons. Sample: PBMCs or T cells enriched from blood (not recorded which). All receptors come from a woman aged 45 to 65 who had recovered from COVID-19.

This clone showed up just once. V usage is TRBV3-1 (or the pseudogene TRBV3-2) and J usage is TRBJ2-1, with D uncertain. V was pared by 0 bases and J by 2 bases, with 11 bases between. The V gene's germline CDR1 is LGHDT and CDR2 YNNKEL (reference sequence). The CDR3 is 16 amino acids. The CDR3 protein is CASSQDSRLAYNEQFF. The CDR3, as DNA: TGTGCCAGCAGCCAAGATTCTAGACTGGCCTACAATGAGCAGTTCTTC.

V is TRBV2 and J is TRBJ2-7; D is uncertain. The ends were cut back, 8 bases at V and 0 bases at J, with 14 bases in the middle. This CDR3 comprises 14 residues. CDR1 and CDR2 (germline): SNHLY, FYNNEI. CDR3 in DNA: TGTGCCAGCGATACTACAACAAGCTCCTACGAGCAGTACTTC. This gives the protein CASDTTTSSYEQYF.

This clone appeared a single time. This chain uses TRBV21-1 with TRBJ1-2; TRBD1 is the table's D call, not checked against the DNA. TRBV21-1 is termed a pseudogene. The CDR3 sequence is 18 residues long. The CDR3, as DNA: TGTGCCAGCAGCAAAAAAGGAGGGGGCCCAGGGGGCGGCTATGGCTACACCTTC. Protein product: CASSKKGGGPGGGYGYTF.

The rearrangement links TRBV7-2 to TRBJ2-7, with D possibly TRBD2 on 5 matching bases. Per germline, CDR1 SGHTA and CDR2 FQGNSA. V lost 3 bases and J 0 bases, leaving 9 bases between the germline ends. The CDR3 contains 14 residues. The CDR3 region is CASSFSRGSYEQYF. The CDR3 DNA sequence: TGTGCCAGCAGCTTTTCCCGGGGCTCCTACGAGCAGTACTTC.

About this clone itself: Other DNA sequences from this sample encode an identical CDR3 as well. This sequence joins TRBV7-2 and TRBJ2-3; 7 bases are a match to TRBD1. With 5 bases clipped from V and 4 bases from J, the junction kept 3 bases outside the gene matches. This CDR3 is built from 13 residues. From germline, CDR1 is SGHTA and CDR2 FQGNSA. The CDR3 loop is CASSLDRADTQYF. The CDR3 nucleotides are TGTGCCAGCAGCCTCGACAGGGCAGATACGCAGTATTTT. Combining the CDR3 with reference TRBV7-2 and TRBJ2-3 gives the whole variable domain GAGVSQSPSNKVTEKGKDVELRCDPISGHTALYWYRQSLGQGLEFLIYFQGNSAPDKSGLPSDRFSAERTGGSVSTLTIQRTQQEDSAVYLCASSLDRADTQYFGPGTRLTVL.

This clone was counted a single time. The chain recombines TRBV28 with TRBJ1-2; the D gene is possibly TRBD1 (6 bases). V shed 2 bases and J shed 8 bases, with 15 bases lying between them. From germline, CDR1 is MDHEN and CDR2 SYDVKM. The CDR3 runs 14 residues. The chain's CDR3 is CASSLGQHLRGYTF. CDR3 nucleotides: TGTGCCAGCAGTTTAGGACAGCATCTACGCGGCTACACCTTC.

The chain has TRBV4-2 and TRBJ2-1, with 9 bases that match TRBD2. The V gene's germline CDR1 is LGHNA and CDR2 YNFKEQ. The length of the CDR3 is 16 residues. V shed 0 bases and J 4 bases; nucleotides not matched to a gene: 4. The CDR3 loop reads CASSQDSGRGYNEQFF. The CDR3 DNA is TGTGCCAGCAGCCAAGATAGCGGGAGAGGGTACAATGAGCAGTTCTTC.

The chain employs TRBV7-9 and TRBJ2-3; TRBD2 is a possible D gene (6 bases). The V gene's germline CDR1 is SEHNR and CDR2 FQNEAQ (reference sequence). This CDR3 has 14 residues. V lost 5 bases and J 6 bases, leaving 15 bases between the germline ends. The CDR3 loop reads CASSQRVGGDTQYF. In DNA, the CDR3 is TGTGCCAGCAGCCAAAGGGTCGGGGGTGATACGCAGTATTTT.

Here the CDR3 reads CSVDRRGGNYGYTF. CDR3 bases: TGCAGCGTTGATAGAAGGGGAGGAAACTATGGCTACACCTTC. This chain connects TRBV29-1 to TRBJ1-2; perhaps TRBD1 as D (5 bases). Germline V gene data show CDR1 as SQVTM and CDR2 as ANQGSEA. This CDR3 has 14 amino acids. With 3 bases removed from V and 2 bases from J, the gap between germline ends came to 13 bases.

This rearrangement joins TRBV7-9 to TRBJ1-1; the D is unclear. From germline, CDR1 is SEHNR and CDR2 FQNEAQ (reference sequence). CDR3 length: 12 amino acids. V gave up 6 bases and J gave up 1 base, with 6 bases separating them. The CDR3 is CASRRQNTEAFF. CDR3 DNA sequence: TGTGCCAGCAGACGACAGAACACTGAAGCTTTCTTT. Full variable domain (remainder filled in from reference TRBV7-9 and TRBJ1-1): DTGVSQNPRHKITKRGQNVTFRCDPISEHNRLYWYRQTLGQGPEFLTYFQNEAQLEKSRLLSDRFSAERPKGSFSTLEIQRTEQGDSAMYLCASRRQNTEAFFGQGTRLTVV.

The chain combines TRBV29-1 with TRBJ1-1, with D unresolved. Germline CDR1 and CDR2: SQVTM and ANQGSEA. Trimming took off 4 bases at V and 0 bases at J, with 6 bases between the two ends. The CDR3 is made up of 12 amino acids. The CDR3 protein is CSVAQLNTEAFF. CDR3 bases: TGCAGCGTTGCACAGCTGAACACTGAAGCTTTCTTT.

J is TRBJ1-5 and V is TRBV7-8; D not resolved. Trimming removed 3 bases at V and 4 bases at J, with 10 bases between. Germline assignment: CDR1 SGHVS and CDR2 FQNEAQ. There are 14 residues in the CDR3. In DNA form, the CDR3 reads TGTGCCAGCAGCTTTGAACTGCTGAATCAGCCCCAGCATTTT. Its translation: CASSFELLNQPQHF.

The chain joins TRBV7-9 to TRBJ1-2; D gene unclear. This CDR3 is 12 amino acids long. In germline, CDR1 is SEHNR, CDR2 FQNEAQ (reference sequence). The ends were cut back, 3 bases at V and 2 bases at J, with 4 bases in the middle. The CDR3: CASSFVNYGYTF. The CDR3 nucleotides read TGTGCCAGCAGCTTTGTAAACTATGGCTACACCTTC.

CDR3 region: CASSNTGTSGTDTQYF. The CDR3, as DNA: TGTGCCAGCAGCAATACCGGGACTAGCGGCACAGATACGCAGTATTTT. V gene TRBV5-5 combines with J gene TRBJ2-3; 10 bases agree with TRBD2. Trimming removed 4 bases from V and 1 base from J; junction bases left unmatched: 6. The CDR3 loop spans 16 amino acids. Germline CDR1 reads SGHKS; CDR2 reads YYEKEE (reference sequence).

This clone has more than one count but fewer than ten. The rearrangement links TRBV18 to TRBJ1-4, with D perhaps matching TRBD1 (6 bases). Trimming cost V 3 bases and J 3 bases, with 17 bases left between them. Germline CDR1 reads KGHSH; CDR2 reads LQKENI. The CDR3 is 17 amino acids. In DNA form, the CDR3 reads TGTGCCAGCTCACCTGACAGGCTCCGAGGGGCTAATGAAAAACTGTTTTTT. Protein product: CASSPDRLRGANEKLFF.

The gene calls are TRBV7-2 and TRBJ2-7; possible D gene TRBD1, 6 bases. Trimming shortened V by 6 bases and J by 9 bases, and 18 bases separated the two germline ends. The CDR3 covers 13 residues. In germline, CDR1 is SGHTA, CDR2 FQGNSA. The CDR3 here is CASRQAQGQVQYF. CDR3 DNA sequence: TGTGCCAGCAGACAAGCCCAGGGGCAAGTGCAGTACTTC.

This clone has more than one count but fewer than ten. J is TRBJ1-4 and V is TRBV11-3; D is ambiguous. The V and J ends lost 5 bases and 2 bases respectively, with 12 bases between them. Germline CDR1 is SGHNT and CDR2 is YENEEA. This CDR3 has 15 residues. The CDR3 region is CASSRRGRTNEKLFF. In nucleotides, the CDR3 is TGTGCCAGCAGCAGGAGAGGGAGGACTAATGAAAAACTGTTTTTT.

V gene TRBV5-1 combines with J gene TRBJ1-3; TRBD1 matches at 10 bases. CDR1 and CDR2 (germline): SGHRS, YFSETQ. CDR3 length: 14 amino acids. The V and J ends lost 4 bases and 7 bases, in that order; junction bases with no gene match: 5. CDR3 DNA: TGCGCCAGCAGCCCCGACAGGGGGCTTAACACCATATATTTT. This codes for CASSPDRGLNTIYF.

This chain uses TRBV18 with TRBJ2-3; 7 positions agree with TRBD2. The CDR3 runs 15 residues. The germline V gene has CDR1 KGHSH and CDR2 LQKENI. With 2 bases clipped from V and 6 bases from J, the junction kept 8 bases outside the gene matches. CDR3 DNA: TGTGCCAGCTCACCAAACCAGGGAGGGGCGGATACGCAGTATTTT. Translated: CASSPNQGGADTQYF.

This chain links TRBV29-1 with TRBJ2-1; 8 nucleotides match TRBD2. This CDR3 is built from 14 residues. From germline, CDR1 is SQVTM and CDR2 ANQGSEA. Trimming removed 6 bases from V and 8 bases from J; junction bases left unmatched: 12. CDR3 sequence (DNA): TGCAGCGTCGACGGGACTAGGGGAGAGGATGAGCAGTTCTTC. It codes for CSVDGTRGEDEQFF.

This clone has a single count. The chain has TRBV5-4 and TRBJ1-2; D possibly corresponds to TRBD1 (5 bases). The germline CDR1 and CDR2 sequences are SGHNT and YYREEE (reference sequence). The CDR3 loop spans 14 amino acids. V was trimmed by 0 bases and J by 4 bases, leaving 10 bases between them. The CDR3 DNA reads TGTGCCAGCAGCTTGGATCAGGGAATCTATGGCTACACCTTC. Translating gives CASSLDQGIYGYTF.

Only one count was recorded for this clone. This chain uses TRBV6-4 with TRBJ2-4; TRBD1 might be the D (5 bases). V lost 0 bases and J 2 bases, leaving 20 bases between the germline ends. The CDR3 covers 19 residues. CDR1 MRHNA and CDR2 SNTAGT come from the germline V gene. The DNA for the CDR3 is TGTGCCAGCAGTGACTCTGGCAGGGTCAGAACCTGCCCCAAAAACATTCAGTACTTC. Translating gives CASSDSGRVRTCPKNIQYF.

This clone showed up just a few times. The CDR3 coding sequence is TGTGCCAGCAGCTTTAAGACAGGGGGCTCTGGAAACACCATATATTTT. Its protein is CASSFKTGGSGNTIYF. The V gene is TRBV7-2, the J gene TRBJ1-3; 9 bases line up with TRBD1. The CDR3 contains 16 residues. The V gene end was trimmed by 3 bases and the J gene end by 0 bases; junction bases not matched to a gene: 3. The germline V gene has CDR1 SGHTA and CDR2 FQGNSA.

The V gene is TRBV28, the J gene TRBJ1-2; no clear D gene. Germline assignment: CDR1 MDHEN and CDR2 SYDVKM. The CDR3 covers 12 residues. V lost 2 bases to trimming and J lost 4 bases, with 5 bases between them. As DNA, the CDR3 is TGTGCCAGCAGTTTACGCGGCTATGGCTACACCTTC. As protein: CASSLRGYGYTF.

J is TRBJ1-6 and V is TRBV6-5; D remains ambiguous. Germline V CDR1 and CDR2: MNHEY, SVGAGI. V was pared by 6 bases and J by 8 bases, with 17 bases between. This CDR3 is built from 15 residues. The CDR3 DNA sequence: TGTGCCAGCAGGAGGGTGGGAAGCTTGGATTCACCCCTCCACTTT. Protein: CASRRVGSLDSPLHF.

The V gene is TRBV7-2, the J gene TRBJ2-3; D is unresolved. Deletions cut 5 bases from V and 1 base from J, with 7 bases between. CDR1 is SGHTA and CDR2 is FQGNSA in the germline V gene. The CDR3 sequence is 13 residues long. DNA for the CDR3: TGTGCCAGCAGCCCCAGCGGCACAGATACGCAGTATTTT. Protein: CASSPSGTDTQYF.

V usage is TRBV5-4 and J usage is TRBJ2-7, with 9 bases fitting TRBD1. Germline trimming cut 4 bases from V and 7 bases from J; bases unmatched to any gene: 12. Germline V gene sequence: CDR1 SGHNT, CDR2 YYREEE (reference sequence). The CDR3 sequence is 15 residues long. CDR3 in DNA: TGTGCCAGCAGCCCAACCCGGGACAGGGATCGTGAGCAGTACTTC. It encodes CASSPTRDRDREQYF.

Details on this clone: Additional DNA sequences in this sample encode the identical CDR3. This chain uses TRBV11-2 with TRBJ2-5, with D maybe TRBD2 (6 bases). Trimming cost V 0 bases and J 5 bases, with 7 bases left between them. Germline V lookup: CDR1 SGHAT, CDR2 FQNNGV. This CDR3 has 13 residues. In nucleotides, the CDR3 is TGTGCCAGCAGCTTAGATCGGGGGGAGACCCAGTACTTC. Protein product: CASSLDRGETQYF. Using reference TRBV11-2 and TRBJ2-5 for the parts outside the CDR3, the full variable domain is EAGVAQSPRYKIIEKRQSVAFWCNPISGHATLYWYQQILGQGPKLLIQFQNNGVVDDSQLPKDRFSAERLKGVDSTLKIQPAKLEDSAVYLCASSLDRGETQYFGPGTRLLVL.

The genes are TRBV28 and TRBJ1-5; D is uncertain. Germline CDR1 and CDR2: MDHEN and SYDVKM. CDR3 length equals 12 residues. With 7 bases removed from V and 0 bases from J, the gap between germline ends came to 4 bases. This CDR3 reads CASTVSNQPQHF. In nucleotides, the CDR3 is TGTGCCAGCACGGTTAGCAATCAGCCCCAGCATTTT.

The chain employs TRBV9 and TRBJ2-1; D is uncertain. Germline assignment: CDR1 SGDLS and CDR2 YYNGEE. This CDR3 is 8 amino acids long. The V gene lost 3 bases and the J gene lost 16 bases, with 5 bases spanning the gap. For the CDR3, the DNA is TGTGCCAGCAGCGGAGGATTCTTC. This codes for CASSGGFF.